What follows is one TCR beta chain and its context. Its antigen is unidentified. The assay was immunoSEQ multiplex PCR, and TCRdb's table has in-frame clones only and misses some. The sample consists of some 85,000 clones, around 87% of them appearing once. The sample belongs to a study of T cell responses to AZD1222 COVID-19 vaccine. Study in general: Second doses at about 4 or about 12 weeks were pooled.

Regarding the study as a whole: Regions left unmutated in variants are reportedly the target of nearly half of spike-specific TCRs. None of the repertoires were sampled until the peak T cell response had passed.

Trimming took off 5 bases at V and 0 bases at J, with 14 bases between the two ends. Germline V gene data show CDR1 as LNHDA and CDR2 as SQIVND (reference sequence). CDR3 length: 16 residues. The starting material was peripheral blood, obtained on day 0 of AZD1222 vaccination. The receptor was derived from an adult in good health. The rearrangement joins TRBV19 to TRBJ2-1; perhaps TRBD2 as D (5 bases). The CDR3 DNA reads TGTGCCAGTAGTCCCCGGGGAAGTAGCTCCTACAATGAGCAGTTCTTC. Its protein is CASSPRGSSSYNEQFF.